This TCR beta chain was obtained from a study of blood T cell repertoires in COVID-19. Turning to the study itself: Whether acute or convalescent, the COVID-19 samples came from the United States, Italy and Spain. T cells, B-cell-depleted T cells, or PBMCs supplied cDNA or gDNA.

Original data processing: Using reference gene primer amplification, nucleated cell counts were estimated. Data came from immunoSEQ multiplex PCR; TCRdb stores just in-frame clones and leaves some out. That table supplies the V and J calls and clone size; D and trimming were determined from the DNA. This sample has 210,000 or so clones, with under 85% found just once. Recruited during active infection, patients (from Seattle) were subsequently followed longitudinally. Germline V CDR1 and CDR2: KGHDR, SFDVKD. The CDR3 runs 13 residues. V lost 5 bases to trimming and J lost 4 bases, with 10 bases between them.

This clonotype was sampled from a woman between 25 and 40 years old with COVID-19, enrolled during active disease. Specimen: peripheral blood. The chain uses TRBV24-1 and TRBJ2-5, with a tentative D call TRBD1 (6 bases). CDR3: CATSGAGVETQYF. CDR3 coding DNA: TGTGCCACCAGTGGGGCAGGGGTAGAGACCCAGTACTTC.